These T cell receptor beta chains were read from a single sample in a study of cytomegalovirus exposure and HLA in healthy donors. The table came from immunoSEQ multiplex PCR; TCRdb's copy has only in-frame clones and leaves some out. The sample holds 150,000 or so clones; 65% to 70% are singletons and the top ten take more than 9%. The sequencing sample was made of PBMCs. The receptors originated from a man aged 25 to 40 in good health and CMV-seropositive. CDR3s include the opening cysteine and the closing phenylalanine or tryptophan. D genes are given only for firm matches. The listing skips clone size in some rows; elsewhere it reads once, few, many or a size class.

clone_size j_call v_call d_call cdr3_aa cdr3_nt
. TRBJ2-7 TRBV27 TRBD2 CASSLLLAGDDEQYF TGTGCCAGCAGTTTATTGCTAGCGGGAGACGACGAGCAGTACTTC
. TRBJ1-1 TRBV19 . CASSIVPSNTEAFF TGTGCCAGTAGTATAGTCCCCAGTAACACTGAAGCTTTCTTT
. TRBJ2-3 TRBV27 TRBD2 CASSFVGLADTDTQYF TGTGCCAGCAGTTTCGTAGGACTAGCCGACACAGATACGCAGTATTTT
few TRBJ2-1 TRBV5-1 TRBD1 CASSRDSTSYNEQFF TGCGCCAGCTCAAGGGACAGCACCTCCTACAATGAGCAGTTCTTC
few TRBJ2-2 TRBV18 . CASSPGQENTGELFF TGTGCCAGCTCACCAGGGCAAGAGAACACCGGGGAGCTGTTTTTT
. TRBJ1-1 TRBV14 . CASSPRGNTEAFF TGTGCCAGCAGCCCCAGGGGTAACACTGAAGCTTTCTTT
. TRBJ2-1 TRBV6-1 TRBD1 CASSKDRFGEQFF TGTGCCAGCAGTAAGGACAGGTTCGGTGAGCAGTTCTTC
. TRBJ1-4 TRBV28 . CASSLVRQGGEKLFF TGTGCCAGCAGTTTAGTAAGGCAGGGAGGGGAAAAACTGTTTTTT
few TRBJ1-6 TRBV30 . CAWRGRVNYNSPLHF TGTGCCTGGAGAGGCAGGGTAAATTACAATTCACCCCTCCACTTT
. TRBJ2-5 TRBV10-3 . CAISDGWLEKTQSQETQYF TGTGCCATCAGTGATGGGTGGTTGGAGAAGACTCAATCTCAAGAGACCCAGTACTTC
. TRBJ2-7 TRBV7-9 TRBD1 CASRGERTGDLYEQYF TGTGCCAGCAGAGGGGAGAGGACAGGGGATCTCTACGAGCAGTACTTC
once TRBJ2-4 TRBV7-9 TRBD2 CASSRLAGGKNIQYF TGTGCCAGCAGCAGACTAGCGGGAGGGAAAAACATTCAGTACTTC
. TRBJ2-3 TRBV7-9 TRBD1 CASSSRDREWDTQYF TGTGCCAGCAGCTCCCGGGACAGGGAGTGGGATACGCAGTATTTT
. TRBJ1-2 TRBV18 . CASSPPTSGVHGYTF TGTGCCAGCTCACCACCGACCTCGGGTGTTCATGGCTACACCTTC
. TRBJ2-3 TRBV6-6 . CASRRQAITDTQYF TGTGCCAGCAGAAGGCAGGCAATCACAGATACGCAGTATTTT
. TRBJ2-7 TRBV11-2 . CASSLPIEGVYEQYF TGTGCCAGCAGCTTACCCATTGAGGGCGTCTACGAGCAGTACTTC
. TRBJ1-1 TRBV28 . CASSLTEYTEAFF TGTGCCAGCAGTTTAACGGAGTACACTGAAGCTTTCTTT
. TRBJ1-3 TRBV6-1 . CASSEIHLSDRRNTIYF TGTGCCAGCAGTGAGATACACCTGAGCGACAGGAGAAACACCATATATTTT
. TRBJ1-2 TRBV7-9 . CASSASGNPAYGYTF TGTGCCAGCAGCGCATCAGGGAACCCGGCCTATGGCTACACCTTC
. TRBJ2-1 TRBV11-2 TRBD2 CASSPTSGSSYNEQFF TGTGCCAGCAGCCCGACTAGCGGGAGCTCCTACAATGAGCAGTTCTTC
. TRBJ2-3 TRBV5-4 TRBD2 CASSLAGLAGKDTQYF TGTGCCAGCAGCTTGGCGGGACTAGCGGGAAAAGATACGCAGTATTTT
. TRBJ2-1 TRBV11-2 TRBD1 CASSLWTGTIF TGTGCCAGCAGCTTATGGACAGGGACAATCTTC
. TRBJ1-5 TRBV7-9 . CASSRDGMGPQHF TGTGCCAGCAGCCGAGACGGGATGGGGCCCCAGCATTTT
few TRBJ1-1 TRBV9 . CASSELGVMNTEAFF TGTGCCAGCAGCGAGCTAGGGGTGATGAACACTGAAGCTTTCTTT
. TRBJ1-1 TRBV7-6 TRBD1 CASSLGQGADGTEAFF TGTGCCAGCAGCTTGGGACAGGGGGCGGACGGCACTGAAGCTTTCTTT
. TRBJ1-4 TRBV5-6 . CASSLAATYEKLFF TGTGCCAGCAGCTTGGCCGCTACGTATGAAAAACTGTTTTTT
. TRBJ2-7 TRBV9 TRBD1 CASSLTGGSYEQYF TGTGCCAGCAGTTTGACAGGGGGATCCTACGAGCAGTACTTC
few TRBJ2-7 TRBV13 . CASSLRGLHYEQYF TGTGCCAGCAGCTTAAGAGGGTTGCACTACGAGCAGTACTTC
few TRBJ1-5 TRBV6-1 . CASSELPPGGGVSQPQHF TGTGCCAGCAGTGAGCTACCCCCTGGGGGAGGGGTATCTCAGCCCCAGCATTTT
few TRBJ2-7 TRBV19 TRBD2 CASTSSGATYEQYF TGTGCCAGTACTTCTAGCGGAGCCACCTACGAGCAGTACTTC
few TRBJ2-1 TRBV6-5 . CASSYGRGTYNEQFF TGTGCCAGCAGTTACGGGCGGGGTACCTACAATGAGCAGTTCTTC
once TRBJ2-7 TRBV30 TRBD1 CAWSTGVLEQYF TGTGCCTGGAGTACAGGGGTGCTCGAGCAGTACTTC
. TRBJ2-7 TRBV11-2 . CASSLDSYEQYF TGTGCCAGCAGCCTCGACAGCTACGAGCAGTACTTC
. TRBJ2-2 TRBV27 . CASSLRAEGPTGELFF TGTGCCAGCAGTTTGAGGGCGGAGGGCCCTACCGGGGAGCTGTTTTTT
few TRBJ2-5 TRBV21-1 . CASSKDARHSQETQYF TGTGCCAGCAGCAAAGATGCGAGACATTCACAAGAGACCCAGTACTTC
. TRBJ1-1 TRBV19 TRBD1 CASSISVTGVWGRNTEAFF TGTGCCAGTAGTATCTCCGTGACAGGGGTTTGGGGTAGGAACACTGAAGCTTTCTTT
few TRBJ2-7 TRBV5-4 . CASSLARSLSHEQYF TGTGCCAGCAGCCTAGCCAGGTCCCTGTCGCACGAGCAGTACTTC
few TRBJ2-3 TRBV5-6 . CASSLRYRDTQYF TGTGCCAGCAGCTTGCGGTACCGCGATACGCAGTATTTT
few TRBJ2-7 TRBV9 TRBD1 CASSVSPGQGPYEQYF TGTGCCAGCAGCGTGAGCCCCGGACAGGGGCCCTACGAGCAGTACTTC
. TRBJ2-1 TRBV2 . CASIARTNNEQFF TGTGCCAGCATCGCTAGGACTAACAATGAGCAGTTCTTC
. TRBJ2-1 TRBV21-1 . CASSSGTSGDSSYNEQFF TGTGCCAGCAGCTCTGGGACTAGCGGAGATAGCTCCTACAATGAGCAGTTCTTC
. TRBJ2-5 TRBV2 . CASSEFTPGETQYF TGTGCCAGCAGTGAGTTCACCCCGGGAGAGACCCAGTACTTC